The 14 T cell receptor beta chains given below trace back to one sample, sequenced in a study of blood T cell repertoires in COVID-19. Clones were sequenced by immunoSEQ multiplex PCR, and TCRdb holds only the in-frame ones, with some missing. This table has about 110,000 clones, around 89% appearing once. Input material: peripheral blood. Every receptor here comes from a man aged 35-49 years with active or convalescent COVID-19.

The chain couples TRBV7-3 to TRBJ2-3; the D is unclear. This CDR3 has 14 amino acids. The V end lost 2 bases, the J end lost 4 bases, and 10 bases lay between the germline ends. The germline gives CDR1 SGHTA, CDR2 FQGTGA. DNA for the CDR3: TGTGCCAGCAGCTTATCCGAGGCGGCAGATACGCAGTATTTT. Its protein product is CASSLSEAADTQYF.

This rearrangement joins TRBV19 to TRBJ2-7, with TRBD2 as a possible D gene (5 bases). V shed 5 bases and J shed 3 bases, with 14 bases lying between them. Germline V gene sequence: CDR1 LNHDA, CDR2 SQIVND (reference sequence). The CDR3 is 14 residues long. The CDR3 nucleotides read TGTGCCAGTAGTTCGTCGGGAACCTTCTACGAGCAGTACTTC. Encoded protein: CASSSSGTFYEQYF.

The chain employs TRBV5-4 and TRBJ2-7; the D gene is possibly TRBD2 (5 bases). The CDR3 loop spans 14 amino acids. Germline CDR1 and CDR2: SGHNT and YYREEE (reference sequence). Trimming removed 10 bases at V and 1 base at J, with 18 bases between. The CDR3 DNA reads as TGTGCCGAGTCTAAAGGGCCGGGATCCTACGAGCAGTACTTC. Translated, it gives CAESKGPGSYEQYF.

The J gene is TRBJ2-7, the V gene TRBV28; D is perhaps TRBD1 (5 bases). In germline, CDR1 is MDHEN, CDR2 SYDVKM. The CDR3 is 14 amino acids. V lost 5 bases, J lost 3 bases, and 14 bases lay in between. CDR3 loop: CASSMTVSLYEQYF. The CDR3 DNA sequence: TGTGCCAGCAGTATGACAGTTAGCCTCTACGAGCAGTACTTC.

The V call is TRBV19, the J call TRBJ2-3; the D is unclear. In germline, CDR1 is LNHDA, CDR2 SQIVND (reference sequence). Trimming removed 5 bases at V and 3 bases at J, with 9 bases between. CDR3 length equals 13 residues. The CDR3 sequence: CASSLVRTDTQYF. CDR3 sequence (DNA): TGTGCCAGTAGTTTGGTCAGAACAGATACGCAGTATTTT.

This chain joins TRBV6-2 or TRBV6-3 and TRBJ1-2; D ambiguous. Trimming pared 0 bases from V and 6 bases from J, leaving 8 bases between. The V gene's germline CDR1 is MNHEY and CDR2 SVGEGT. The CDR3 contains 13 residues. CDR3 sequence: CASSYSFTDGYTF. The CDR3 DNA reads TGTGCCAGCAGTTACTCCTTCACAGATGGCTACACCTTC.

The chain has TRBV28 and TRBJ2-5; 7 bases are shared with TRBD1. V was clipped by 6 bases and J by 4 bases; unmatched bases: 5. The length of the CDR3 is 13 residues. Germline CDR1 and CDR2: MDHEN and SYDVKM. CDR3 DNA: TGTGCCAGCAGATCAGGGGGACCAGAGACCCAGTACTTC. Encoded protein: CASRSGGPETQYF.

J is TRBJ1-1 and V is TRBV10-3, with a possible D match to TRBD1 (6 bases). The CDR3 loop spans 14 amino acids. V was clipped by 6 bases and J by 2 bases, with 13 bases between them. Germline V gives CDR1 ENHRY, CDR2 SYGVKD. In DNA form, the CDR3 reads TGTGCCATCAGCACCGGGACAACAAACACTGAAGCTTTCTTT. Amino acid sequence: CAISTGTTNTEAFF.

This clone was observed a single time. V and J are TRBV27 and TRBJ1-1; TRBD1 aligns across 12 bases. Germline-derived CDR1 and CDR2 are MNHEY and SMNVEV (reference sequence). The V gene end was trimmed by 6 bases and the J gene end by 10 bases; junction bases not matched to a gene: 9. CDR3 length: 14 residues. The CDR3 DNA reads TGTGCCAGCAGGGGCAACCGGGACAGGGGGCGAGCTTTCTTT. Translated: CASRGNRDRGRAFF.

This sequence joins TRBV28 and TRBJ1-5; a weak D match, TRBD1 (5 bases). The germline CDR1 and CDR2 sequences are MDHEN and SYDVKM. The CDR3 length is 14 residues. The ends were cut back, 2 bases at V and 6 bases at J, with 11 bases in the middle. The CDR3 is CASSLRGGSQPQHF. The CDR3 bases are TGTGCCAGCAGTTTACGGGGGGGGAGTCAGCCCCAGCATTTT.

The chain uses TRBV19 and TRBJ2-3, with a tentative D call TRBD2 (6 bases). The germline CDR1 and CDR2 sequences are LNHDA and SQIVND (reference sequence). The CDR3 is 15 residues long. Trimming pared 7 bases from V and 0 bases from J, leaving 14 bases between. The CDR3, as DNA: TGTGCCAGTAATGGCGGGGAGTTTAGCACAGATACGCAGTATTTT. It translates to CASNGGEFSTDTQYF.

This chain uses TRBV7-9 with TRBJ2-2, with TRBD1 as a possible D gene (6 bases). The germline CDR1 and CDR2 sequences are SEHNR and FQNEAQ (reference sequence). CDR3 length: 19 amino acids. V lost 3 bases, J lost 5 bases, and 25 bases lay in between. The CDR3 is CASSLGMTFLGGRTGELFF. The CDR3 DNA reads as TGTGCCAGCAGCTTGGGGATGACCTTTCTAGGGGGAAGGACCGGGGAGCTGTTTTTT.

The CDR3 region has the DNA TGCGCCAGCAGCTTACGACAGGATGGGGGCGAGCAGTACTTC. Translating gives CASSLRQDGGEQYF. The V call is TRBV5-1, the J call TRBJ2-7; possible D gene TRBD1, 6 bases. The CDR3 length is 14 residues. The V gene lost 2 bases and the J gene lost 6 bases, with 15 bases spanning the gap. CDR1 and CDR2 (germline): SGHRS, YFSETQ.

The gene calls are TRBV18 and TRBJ1-6; a possible D gene is TRBD1 (6 bases). CDR1 and CDR2 (germline): KGHSH, LQKENI. V gave up 4 bases and J gave up 7 bases, with 8 bases separating them. The CDR3 sequence is 13 residues long. The chain's CDR3 is CASSRDRNSPLHF. The CDR3 DNA is TGTGCCAGCTCACGAGACAGGAATTCACCCCTCCACTTT.